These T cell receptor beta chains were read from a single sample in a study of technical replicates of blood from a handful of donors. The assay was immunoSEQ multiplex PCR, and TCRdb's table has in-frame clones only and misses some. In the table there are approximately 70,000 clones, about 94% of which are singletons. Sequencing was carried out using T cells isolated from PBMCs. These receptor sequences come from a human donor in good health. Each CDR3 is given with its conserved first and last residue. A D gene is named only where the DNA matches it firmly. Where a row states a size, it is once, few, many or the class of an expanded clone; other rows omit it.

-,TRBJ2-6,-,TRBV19,CASTPTGSGANVLTF,TGTGCCAGTACCCCTACAGGTTCTGGGGCCAACGTCCTGACTTTC
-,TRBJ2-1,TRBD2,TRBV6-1,CASGLGGRIEFF,TGTGCCAGCGGGCTGGGCGGGAGAATCGAGTTCTTC
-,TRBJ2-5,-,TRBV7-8,CASSQTGSWAETQYF,TGTGCCAGCAGCCAGACCGGGAGCTGGGCAGAGACCCAGTACTTC
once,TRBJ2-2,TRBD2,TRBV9,CASSPAGTSGQLNTGELFF,TGTGCCAGCAGCCCGGCCGGGACTAGCGGCCAATTGAACACCGGGGAGCTGTTTTTT
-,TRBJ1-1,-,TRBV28,CASSLPGMNTEAFF,TGTGCCAGCAGTTTACCGGGTATGAACACTGAAGCTTTCTTT
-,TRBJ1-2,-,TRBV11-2,CASTESIDYGYTF,TGTGCCAGTACAGAATCCATTGACTATGGCTACACCTTC
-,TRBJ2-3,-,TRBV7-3,CASSLGLTDTQYF,TGTGCCAGCAGCTTGGGACTGACAGATACGCAGTATTTT
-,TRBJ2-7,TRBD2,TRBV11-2,CASSLDSGTFAYEQYF,TGTGCCAGCAGCTTAGATAGCGGGACCTTCGCCTACGAGCAGTACTTC
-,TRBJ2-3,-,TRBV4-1,CASSQEAGTDTQYF,TGCGCCAGCAGCCAAGAGGCCGGCACAGATACGCAGTATTTT
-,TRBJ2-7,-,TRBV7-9,CASSLDGGGAYEQYF,TGTGCCAGCAGCTTAGACGGTGGAGGGGCCTACGAGCAGTACTTC
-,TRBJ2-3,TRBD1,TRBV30,CAWSRTGTSTDTQYF,TGTGCCTGGAGTCGGACAGGGACTAGCACAGATACGCAGTATTTT
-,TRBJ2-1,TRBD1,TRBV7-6,CASSSRQGSYNEQFF,TGTGCCAGCAGCTCACGACAGGGATCTTACAATGAGCAGTTCTTC
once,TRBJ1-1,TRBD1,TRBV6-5,CASRKTGENTEAFF,TGTGCCAGCAGAAAGACAGGGGAGAACACTGAAGCTTTCTTT
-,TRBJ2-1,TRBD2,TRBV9,CASSVYSGGNEQFF,TGTGCCAGCAGCGTTTACTCGGGAGGCAATGAGCAGTTCTTC
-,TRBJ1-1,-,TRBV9,CASSVGWANTEAFF,TGTGCCAGCAGCGTAGGATGGGCGAACACTGAAGCTTTCTTT
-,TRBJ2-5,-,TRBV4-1,CASSQGVNRETQYF,TGCGCCAGCAGCCAAGGAGTGAATCGAGAGACCCAGTACTTC
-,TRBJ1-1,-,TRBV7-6,CASSSGLLNTEAFF,TGTGCCAGCAGCTCGGGACTCCTGAACACTGAAGCTTTCTTT